This TCR beta chain was identified in a study of T-cell memory formation after mild COVID-19. Whole-study context: Largely donor-specific TCR clusters were found. Study observations and caveats: Mainly CM and EM harbored the contracting CD4+ clones; mainly EMRA harbored the CD8+ ones. Clones contracting over day 15 to 85 were CD4/CD8 balanced, with later expanders leaning CD4+.

5'RACE primed at constant segments yielded TCR alpha and TCR beta cDNA libraries bearing sample barcodes and UMIs. TCRdb reprocessed the 5' RACE reads via MiXCR and lists one record per CDR3 protein. This table has about half a million distinct CDR3 sequences, approximately 18% appearing once. Regarding this clonotype: Its antigen is undetermined. An end of the junction does not agree with germline; a read error may underlie this.

Per the germline V gene, CDR1 is SGHTA and CDR2 is FQGTGA. The CDR3 consists of 16 residues. Sequencing input: PBMCs or a T cell subset sorted from them (not recorded which). The TCR comes from an adult woman who had mild COVID-19 (a few samples of this study predate the infection). Cell type and time point are not known. The chain joins TRBV7-3 to TRBJ2-1, with a possible D match to TRBD2 (5 bases). CDR3 bases: TGTGCCAGCAGCTTAGGGAGCCCCGTTGGTAGGAACAATGAGCAGTTC. It translates to CASSLGSPVGRNNEQF.